This TCR beta chain was captured by sequencing in a study of CD8 T cells in Susac syndrome (dated by TCRdb to between 2018 and 2021). Regarding the research as a whole: Whether CD8+ T cell activation and differentiation in Susac syndrome was antigen driven was tested using repertoire sequencing. The full study reports these points: The TCR sequencing and HLA analysis was acknowledged to have included a relatively small number of individuals.

As concerns this clonotype: Its antigen is currently not known. Within one base of it there is no much larger clone, and no base qualities were kept.

Peripheral blood CD8+ and CD4+ T cells from healthy donors, Susac syndrome patients and multiple sclerosis patients were profiled by high-throughput TCR beta sequencing. Treatment-naive patients with stable or active relapsing-remitting disease fulfilling revised McDonald criteria were used as multiple sclerosis controls. Bulk CD8+ and CD4+ T cells were purified magnetically by negative isolation, whereas CD8+ TEMRA cells were enriched by FACS. Blood was collected in EDTA tubes and processed within 24 hours, with PBMCs isolated through density gradient centrifugation. PBMCs intended for TCR sequencing were cryopreserved in liquid nitrogen and were subsequently thawed in a 37 degrees C water bath. The sorted or isolated CD4+, CD8+ and CD8+ TEMRA cells reached a purity of at least 90%. RNA was extracted using the RNeasy kit, and roughly 0.5 to 1 ug of the RNA was reverse transcribed with random hexamers. TCR beta CDR3 regions were amplified with the immunoSEQ multiplex PCR assay covering 54 Vbeta and 13 Jbeta segments. PCR amplification bias was corrected using a synthetic template baseline for primer optimization and computational correction. Per the authors' processing: Reads were assigned to V, D and J genes according to IMGT and analyzed in immunoSEQ Analyzer, with only productive sequences retained. To calculate clonality, Shannon entropy was normalized by log2 of the number of productive unique sequences and then subtracted from one. For each patient and control, public and private clones were evaluated among the 100 most prevalent clones. Susac-specific clones were defined as absent from healthy and MS cohorts, 850 to 1,300 published viral clones and other ImmuneACCESS disease sequences. TCRdb applied fastp at Q25 and MiXCR to the public reads, then kept only in-frame beta chains. Rows with a matching CDR3 protein are joined into one entry that keeps the most common DNA and genes. The V and J calls come from TCRdb's annotation, not from the publication. The sample table lists about 250,000 distinct CDR3 sequences, approximately 92% of them with a count of one. Approximately 0.07% of the sample is taken by the ten largest.

The germline V gene provides CDR1 MNHNS and CDR2 SASEGT. V sheds 7 bases and J sheds 6 bases, leaving 22 bases between their ends. Reading from cysteine to phenylalanine, the CDR3 counts 17 amino acids. The entry retains the CDR3 DNA only, 51 bases that are in frame from base 1. Sequenced input: CD4+ T cells from PBMCs. Rearrangement joined TRBV6-1 to TRBJ1-6, with no reliable assignment of the D segment. The source is a human donor with multiple sclerosis. The CDR3 amino acid sequence is: CASIKNLGTALNSPLHF. The base sequence is TGTGCCAGCATCAAAAATCTCGGTACAGCCCTTAATTCACCCCTCCACTTT.